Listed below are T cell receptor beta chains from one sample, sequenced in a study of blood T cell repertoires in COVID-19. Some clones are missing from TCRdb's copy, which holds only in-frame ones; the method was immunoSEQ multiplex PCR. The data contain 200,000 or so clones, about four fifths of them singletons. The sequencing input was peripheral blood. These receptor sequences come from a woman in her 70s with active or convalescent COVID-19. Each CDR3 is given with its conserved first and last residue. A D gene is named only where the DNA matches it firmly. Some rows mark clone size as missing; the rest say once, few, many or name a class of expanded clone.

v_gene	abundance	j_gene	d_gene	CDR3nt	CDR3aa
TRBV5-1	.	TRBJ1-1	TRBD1	TGCGCCAGCAGCTTGGATGACAGGGGTGAAGCTTTCTTT	CASSLDDRGEAFF
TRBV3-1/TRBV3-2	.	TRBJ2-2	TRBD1	TGTGCCAGCAGCCAAGGGGGATACAGGGGTGCCGGGGAGCTGTTTTTT	CASSQGGYRGAGELFF
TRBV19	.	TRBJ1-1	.	TGTGCCAGTAGTAGTCTGTCGAGGAACACTGAAGCTTTCTTT	CASSSLSRNTEAFF
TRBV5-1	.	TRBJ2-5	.	TGCGCCAGCAGCTTGGGATACGGGGGGACCCAGTACTTC	CASSLGYGGTQYF
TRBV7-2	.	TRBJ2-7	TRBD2	TGTGCCAGCAGCTTAGAGGTTTTTGGCGGGAGCTCCTACGAGCAGTACTTC	CASSLEVFGGSSYEQYF
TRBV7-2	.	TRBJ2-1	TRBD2	TGTGCCAGCAGCTTTAGCGGGAGAGTGGGCAATGAGCAGTTCTTC	CASSFSGRVGNEQFF
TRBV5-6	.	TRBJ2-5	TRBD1	TGTGCCAGCAGCCCCCGGTCTGGGACAGGGGGCCCCGAGTACTTC	CASSPRSGTGGPEYF
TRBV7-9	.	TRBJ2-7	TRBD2	TGTGCCAGCAGCTCAGCGGGAGGAGGGTCCTACGAGCAGTACTTC	CASSSAGGGSYEQYF
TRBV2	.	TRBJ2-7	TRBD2	TGTGCCAGCACCGAGGGTCTAGCGGGAGCTTGGGGCATCGAGCAGTACTTC	CASTEGLAGAWGIEQYF
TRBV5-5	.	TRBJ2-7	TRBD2	TGTGCCAGCAGCCCGGGAGGGGACTGGCGAAGCTCCTACGAGCAGTACTTC	CASSPGGDWRSSYEQYF
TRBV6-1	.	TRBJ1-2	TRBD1	TGTGCCAGCAGTGACGGGACAGGGGCCATTCGAACCTATGGCTACACCTTC	CASSDGTGAIRTYGYTF
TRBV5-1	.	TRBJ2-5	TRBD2	TGCGCCAGCAGCCTCCATAGCGGGACTGAAGAGACCCAGTACTTC	CASSLHSGTEETQYF
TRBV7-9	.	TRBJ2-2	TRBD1	TGTGCCAGCAGCTTTCCCCGACAGGGGGCGGGCACCGGGGAGCTGTTTTTT	CASSFPRQGAGTGELFF
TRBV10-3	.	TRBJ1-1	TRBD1	TGTGCCACGCGAGCCGGACAGGGGAACACTGAAGCTTTCTTT	CATRAGQGNTEAFF
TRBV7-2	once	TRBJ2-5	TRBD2	TGTGCCAGCAGCCCCCTCGCGGGAGGGCCGGAGACCCAGTACTTC	CASSPLAGGPETQYF
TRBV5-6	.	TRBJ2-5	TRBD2	TGTGCCAGCAGCTTGGCGGGGACTAGCGGGAGGGCAGGCCAAGAGACCCAGTACTTC	CASSLAGTSGRAGQETQYF
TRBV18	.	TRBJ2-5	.	TGTGCCAGCTCACCACGGCGGAGGGGACTTCACCAAGAGACCCAGTACTTC	CASSPRRRGLHQETQYF
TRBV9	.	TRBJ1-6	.	TGTGCCAGCAGCGTTACGCACGGGGGGAGTTCACCCCTCCACTTT	CASSVTHGGSSPLHF
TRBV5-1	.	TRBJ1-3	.	TGCGCCAGCAGCTTGGAGCGTATTACGAGCTCTGGAAACACCATATATTTT	CASSLERITSSGNTIYF
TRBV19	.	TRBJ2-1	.	TGTGCCAGTAGCATACTTTACAATGAGCAGTTCTTC	CASSILYNEQFF
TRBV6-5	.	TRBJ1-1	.	TGTGCCAGCGGCTATCTCGGGAGGAACACTGAAGCTTTCTTT	CASGYLGRNTEAFF
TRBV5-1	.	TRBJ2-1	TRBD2	TGCGCCAGCATGGGCACGACTAGCGGGAGTGCGTGGGGCCACAATGAGCAGTTCTTC	CASMGTTSGSAWGHNEQFF
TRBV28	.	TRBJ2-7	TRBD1	TGTGCCAGCAGTTCCGGGACAGGGGGCCGACCCTACGAGCAGTACTTC	CASSSGTGGRPYEQYF
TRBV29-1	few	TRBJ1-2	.	TGCAGCCCTGGCGTGGCGGTGATCAGCTCAGCTAACTATGGCTACACCTTC	CSPGVAVISSANYGYTF
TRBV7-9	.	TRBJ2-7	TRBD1	TGTGCCAGCAGCTTAGTGACCGGGACAGGGGAGAAGGGAGAGCAGTACTTC	CASSLVTGTGEKGEQYF
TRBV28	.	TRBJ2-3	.	TGTGCCAGCAGTCTAGGACTCGTTGGGGATACGCAGTATTTT	CASSLGLVGDTQYF
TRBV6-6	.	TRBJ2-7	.	TGTGCCAGCAGTCTGACCGGGACACCCGTGGGTCGTTACGAGCAGTACTTC	CASSLTGTPVGRYEQYF
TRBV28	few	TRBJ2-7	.	TGTGCCAGCAGTTTATCCCGCGTCTCCTACGAGCAGTACTTC	CASSLSRVSYEQYF
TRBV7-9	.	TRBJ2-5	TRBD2	TGTGCCAGCAGCCGTAGCGGGAGACAGCAAGAGACCCAGTACTTC	CASSRSGRQQETQYF
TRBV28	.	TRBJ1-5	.	TGTGCCAGTCTGGACAATTACGGCAATCAGCCCCAGCATTTT	CASLDNYGNQPQHF
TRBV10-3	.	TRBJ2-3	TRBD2	TGTGCCATCAGTGACCTAGCGGGAGCGACAGATACGCAGTATTTT	CAISDLAGATDTQYF
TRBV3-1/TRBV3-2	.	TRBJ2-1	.	TGTGCCAGCAGCCAAAGGGACACCTACAATGAGCAGTTCTTC	CASSQRDTYNEQFF
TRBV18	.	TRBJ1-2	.	TGTGCCAGCTCACCAGCCAGGGATTACTATGGCTACACCTTC	CASSPARDYYGYTF
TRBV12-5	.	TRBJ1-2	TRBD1	TGTGCTAGTGGTTTCTCGACAGGGGGGCCTTTCTATGGCTACACCTTC	CASGFSTGGPFYGYTF
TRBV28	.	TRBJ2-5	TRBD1	TGTGCCAGCAGTTCCGACAGGGAGAGGGCGGAGACCCAGTACTTC	CASSSDRERAETQYF
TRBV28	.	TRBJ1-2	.	TGTGCCAGCAGCTATCAACGAGACTATGGCTACACCTTC	CASSYQRDYGYTF
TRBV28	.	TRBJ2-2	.	TGTGCCAGCAGTAGCCCGGGACTCCGCCCCACCGGGGAGCTGTTTTTT	CASSSPGLRPTGELFF
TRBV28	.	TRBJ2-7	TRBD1	TGTGCCAGCAGCCGCCGAGGGACAGGCTCCTACGAGCAGTACTTC	CASSRRGTGSYEQYF
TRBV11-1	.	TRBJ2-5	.	TGTGCCACCACGGAGGTTCAAGAGACCCAGTACTTC	CATTEVQETQYF
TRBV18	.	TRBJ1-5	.	TGTGCCAGCTCACCACGGGGGCACAGGATCTATAGCAATCAGCCCCAGCATTTT	CASSPRGHRIYSNQPQHF
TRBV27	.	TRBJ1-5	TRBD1	TGTGCCAGCAGGAGAACAGGGGGCGGGCAGCCCCAGCATTTT	CASRRTGGGQPQHF